This T cell receptor (beta chain) stems from a study of shared clonotypes between healthy human individuals. The wider study: The plates for each donor numbered three CD4 naive, three CD4 memory, two CD8 naive and one CD8 memory. Study results and caveats: Clonotype sharing among donors was expected to depend on sequencing depth. Naive CD4 clonotype sharing across a few donors was approximately 5%.

Each replicate PCR on the sorted subsets used 200 to 250 ng DNA (roughly 27,000 T cell genomes). The protocol was immunoSEQ multiplex PCR, while the TCRdb copy is restricted to in-frame clones and leaves out a portion. The sample includes about 980,000 clones, approximately 80% of them seen just once. About this clone itself: The target antigen is unknown.

The sequencing sample was made of memory CD4+ T cells sorted from blood. Described subset: CD45RA-negative fraction. The clonotype was recovered from a man aged 18 to 35 in good health.

This chain's CDR3 is CASSSGTGGLYEQYF. In nucleotides, the CDR3 is TGTGCCAGCAGTTCCGGGACAGGGGGCCTCTACGAGCAGTACTTC. This rearrangement joins TRBV28 to TRBJ2-7; 12 bases agree with TRBD1. Trimming took 4 bases from V and 3 from J; bases not matched to a gene: 4. Per the germline V gene, CDR1 is MDHEN and CDR2 is SYDVKM. The length of the CDR3 is 15 residues.